A single T cell receptor (beta chain) is shown here with its context. The sequence runs out 3 residues before the end of the CDR3; the remainder is reconstructed from the germline J gene. This sample was included in a study of T cells in women clearing cervical HPV infection. Study as a whole: Case blood was drawn a median roughly 150 days after lesion detection.

Clones were read by immunoSEQ multiplex PCR, and TCRdb kept only the in-frame ones, dropping some. This sample's table has roughly 45,000 clones. MY09/MY11 PCR detected cervical HPV DNA; dot-blot assigned genotypes. V lost 8 bases, J lost 7 bases, and 5 bases lay in between. This CDR3 spans 10 amino acids. Looked up from germline, CDR1 is MDHEN and CDR2 is SYDVKM. This chain uses TRBV28 with TRBJ1-4; D unresolved. This TCR came from a woman between 18 and 70 years old with a cervical HPV16 infection that either progressed to CIN3+ or cleared (not recorded which). Material: blood buffy coat. The CDR3 here is CASGSEKLFF. The covered CDR3 bases are TGTGCCAGCGGCAGTGAAAAA.